Here is one T cell receptor beta chain with its context. Repertoires were generated with immunoSEQ multiplex PCR, while TCRdb's copy carries only in-frame clones and drops some. Among roughly 1.5 million clones listed, 95% to 99% were seen once. This entry belongs to a study of shared clonotypes between healthy human individuals. What was sequenced was naive CD4+ T cells sorted from blood. Specified subset: CD45RA+ positively selected. This clonotype was obtained from a man younger than 40 in good health.

CDR3 DNA: TGCAGCGTTCGACAGGCACGAGGCTACACCTTC. Its protein is CSVRQARGYTF. This sequence joins TRBV29-1 and TRBJ1-2, with a weak D call TRBD1 (6 bases). From germline, CDR1 is SQVTM and CDR2 ANQGSEA. The length of the CDR3 is 11 residues. V dropped 5 bases and J dropped 8 bases, with 12 bases sitting between them.